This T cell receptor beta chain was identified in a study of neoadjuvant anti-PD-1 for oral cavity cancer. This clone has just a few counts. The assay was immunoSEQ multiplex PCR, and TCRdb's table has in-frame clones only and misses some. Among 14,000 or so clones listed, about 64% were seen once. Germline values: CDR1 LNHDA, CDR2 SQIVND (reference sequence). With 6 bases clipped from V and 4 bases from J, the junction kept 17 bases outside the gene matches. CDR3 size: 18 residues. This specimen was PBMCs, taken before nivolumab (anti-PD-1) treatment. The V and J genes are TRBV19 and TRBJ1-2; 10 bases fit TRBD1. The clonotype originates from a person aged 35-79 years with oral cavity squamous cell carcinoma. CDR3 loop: CASRTSGQGDAKGYGYTF. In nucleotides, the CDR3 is TGTGCCAGTAGAACCTCAGGACAGGGGGATGCGAAGGGCTATGGCTACACCTTC.